These T cell receptor beta chains were read from a single sample in a study of neurological immune-mediated disorders. TCRdb analysed the 5' RACE reads with MiXCR anew, one entry per CDR3 protein. There are about 74,000 distinct CDR3 sequences in the sample; around 5.2% occur only once, and 7.4% lies in the top ten. Sequencing used PBMCs. The receptor set was obtained from a young man with multiple sclerosis. Each CDR3 is given with its conserved first and last residue. A D gene is named only where the DNA matches it firmly. Rows give clone size only sometimes, using once, few, many, or a class for an expanded clone.

d_call	clone_size	v_call	j_call	cdr3_aa	cdr3_nt
TRBD2	many	TRBV5-1	TRBJ2-3	CASSLSGDTDTQYF	TGCGCCAGCAGCTTGAGCGGGGACACAGATACGCAGTATTTT
TRBD1	many	TRBV5-6	TRBJ2-7	CASSYPDRAYEQYF	TGTGCCAGCAGCTACCCCGACAGGGCCTACGAGCAGTACTTC
TRBD2	many	TRBV5-6	TRBJ2-7	CASSFRLAIGEQYF	TGTGCCAGCAGCTTCCGACTAGCGATTGGGGAGCAGTACTTC
-	many	TRBV7-9	TRBJ2-5	CASSLVPSVGTQYF	TGTGCCAGCAGCTTAGTTCCATCCGTTGGGACCCAGTACTTC
-	many	TRBV10-3	TRBJ2-1	CAITFGTLEGEQFF	TGTGCCATCACCTTTGGGACCCTCGAAGGGGAGCAGTTCTTC
-	many	TRBV6-6	TRBJ1-5	CASSPLWNQPQHF	TGTGCCAGCAGTCCCTTATGGAATCAGCCCCAGCATTTT
TRBD2	many	TRBV14	TRBJ2-1	CASSRTSGGYNEQFF	TGTGCCAGCAGCAGGACTAGCGGGGGATACAATGAGCAGTTCTTC
-	many	TRBV7-2	TRBJ2-7	CASSLSGWYLGEQYF	TGTGCCAGCAGCTTATCAGGGTGGTATTTGGGCGAGCAGTACTTC
-	-	TRBV3-1	TRBJ1-1	CASSNMQLEAFF	TGTGCCAGCAGCAATATGCAGCTTGAAGCTTTCTTT
-	many	TRBV6-1	TRBJ2-2	CASTRWDNTGELFF	TGTGCCAGCACCCGGTGGGACAACACCGGGGAGCTGTTTTTT
-	many	TRBV12-3/TRBV12-4	TRBJ2-7	CASSFVGGYEQYF	TGTGCCAGCAGTTTTGTTGGTGGTTACGAGCAGTACTTC
-	many	TRBV20-1	TRBJ1-6	CSANGGTVNSPLNF	TGCAGTGCTAACGGAGGGACGGTTAATTCACCCCTCAACTTT
-	many	TRBV11-2	TRBJ2-6	CASSPGKWSGANVLTF	TGTGCCAGCAGCCCAGGGAAGTGGTCTGGGGCCAACGTCCTGACTTTC
-	many	TRBV9	TRBJ2-7	CASSVDPDPTYEQYF	TGTGCCAGCAGCGTAGACCCGGATCCGACCTACGAGCAGTACTTC
TRBD2	-	TRBV20-1	TRBJ2-1	CSASRAGGPNEQFF	TGCAGTGCTTCTCGAGCGGGAGGGCCTAATGAGCAGTTCTTC
-	many	TRBV6-6	TRBJ1-5	CASTPSGTRNQPQHF	TGTGCCAGCACCCCATCGGGGACTCGGAATCAGCCCCAGCATTTT
-	many	TRBV9	TRBJ1-1	CASSVESRDDTEAFF	TGTGCCAGCAGCGTAGAGTCCAGGGATGACACTGAAGCTTTCTTT
TRBD1	many	TRBV20-1	TRBJ1-6	CSAREAGQGNSPLNF	TGCAGTGCTAGAGAGGCGGGACAGGGTAATTCACCCCTCAACTTT
-	many	TRBV9	TRBJ1-1	CASSVGGAVSNTEAFF	TGTGCCAGCAGCGTAGGCGGCGCAGTCTCTAACACTGAAGCTTTCTTT
TRBD1	many	TRBV5-1	TRBJ1-2	CASSKQTGVIGYGYTF	TGCGCCAGCAGCAAACAAACAGGGGTTATTGGCTATGGCTACACCTTC
-	many	TRBV5-1	TRBJ2-7	CASSLGQGRAYEQYF	TGCGCCAGCAGCTTGGGTCAGGGACGGGCCTACGAGCAGTACTTC
TRBD1	-	TRBV28	TRBJ2-1	CASTTGGENEQFF	TGTGCCAGCACGACAGGGGGGGAAAATGAGCAGTTCTTC
-	many	TRBV3-1	TRBJ2-1	CASSQVGRISYNEQFF	TGTGCCAGCAGCCAAGTGGGGCGGATCTCCTACAATGAGCAGTTCTTC
-	many	TRBV5-1	TRBJ1-6	CASSLSLGQSPLHF	TGCGCCAGCAGCTTGTCCCTGGGGCAATCACCCCTCCACTTT
-	many	TRBV20-1	TRBJ2-7	CSASEGGGEQYF	TGCAGTGCTAGCGAAGGGGGAGGCGAGCAGTACTTC
-	many	TRBV3-1	TRBJ1-2	CASSLLVIPNYGYTF	TGTGCCAGCAGCCTCCTAGTGATCCCTAACTATGGCTACACCTTC
-	many	TRBV5-6	TRBJ1-2	CASSLDRLNYGYTF	TGTGCCAGCAGCTTAGACAGATTAAACTATGGCTACACCTTC
TRBD1	many	TRBV5-1	TRBJ1-1	CASSNQGGLAFF	TGCGCCAGCAGCAATCAGGGGGGACTAGCTTTCTTT
-	-	TRBV5-1	TRBJ1-6	CASSLGSFVRENSPLNF	TGCGCCAGCAGCTTGGGGTCCTTCGTGCGCGAGAATTCACCCCTCAACTTT
TRBD1	few	TRBV28	TRBJ2-4	CASSSRTGHKKIQYF	TGTGCCAGCAGTTCGCGGACAGGCCACAAAAAAATTCAGTACTTC
-	many	TRBV7-2	TRBJ2-2	CASSLAGGITGELFF	TGTGCCAGCAGCTTAGCGGGAGGAATCACCGGGGAGCTGTTTTTT
-	many	TRBV10-3	TRBJ1-6	CAIRGRGDSPLHF	TGTGCCATCAGAGGAAGGGGGGATTCACCCCTCCACTTT
TRBD1	many	TRBV5-1	TRBJ1-2	CASSLAGGDGYTF	TGCGCCAGCAGCTTGGCAGGGGGCGATGGCTACACCTTC
-	many	TRBV5-1	TRBJ2-1	CASSLAIEGNEQFF	TGCGCCAGCAGCTTGGCCATTGAGGGGAATGAGCAGTTCTTC
TRBD1	many	TRBV24-1	TRBJ1-5	CATSGDPLGGPLTQHF	TGTGCCACCAGTGGGGACCCCTTAGGGGGCCCCCTTACCCAGCATTTT
-	many	TRBV14	TRBJ2-1	CASSRLLGMDEQFF	TGTGCCAGCAGCCGCCTACTAGGTATGGATGAGCAGTTCTTC
-	many	TRBV30	TRBJ2-7	CAWSQSSYEQYF	TGTGCCTGGTCACAGAGCTCCTACGAGCAGTACTTC
TRBD2	many	TRBV18	TRBJ2-3	CASSPPRASGADTQYF	TGTGCCAGCTCACCTCCCCGGGCTAGCGGGGCAGATACGCAGTATTTT
-	many	TRBV5-1	TRBJ2-5	CASRGVGVETQYF	TGCGCCAGCAGAGGCGTGGGGGTGGAGACCCAGTACTTC
-	many	TRBV6-5	TRBJ1-5	CASSYSTPRAHQPQHF	TGTGCCAGCAGTTACTCGACTCCACGGGCCCATCAGCCCCAGCATTTT
TRBD2	many	TRBV7-9	TRBJ2-2	CASSFLAGGGTGELFF	TGTGCCAGCAGCTTCCTAGCGGGAGGTGGCACCGGGGAGCTGTTTTTT
TRBD2	many	TRBV6-5	TRBJ2-7	CASKIRRGGRFEQYF	TGTGCCAGCAAAATCCGGCGGGGGGGCCGGTTTGAGCAGTACTTC
-	many	TRBV7-6	TRBJ1-2	CASSLNGQGGYTF	TGTGCCAGCAGCTTAAATGGGCAGGGTGGCTACACCTTC
-	many	TRBV12-3/TRBV12-4	TRBJ2-7	CASSLPGYEQYF	TGTGCCAGCAGTTTACCAGGGTACGAGCAGTACTTC
TRBD1	many	TRBV13	TRBJ2-5	CASSLRTGVGEETQYF	TGTGCCAGCAGCTTAAGGACAGGGGTCGGAGAAGAGACCCAGTACTTC
-	many	TRBV5-6	TRBJ1-1	CASSFAGANTEAFF	TGTGCCAGCAGTTTCGCCGGGGCTAACACTGAAGCTTTCTTT
TRBD1	-	TRBV10-1	TRBJ1-1	CASSDRANTEAFF	TGCGCCAGCAGCGACAGGGCGAACACTGAAGCTTTCTTT
-	many	TRBV29-1	TRBJ1-3	CSAEGTPGNTIYF	TGCAGCGCCGAAGGGACGCCTGGAAACACCATATATTTT
TRBD1	many	TRBV7-3	TRBJ2-2	CASSRGRQGVPGELFF	TGTGCCAGCAGCCGAGGACGACAGGGGGTCCCCGGGGAGCTGTTTTTT
TRBD1	many	TRBV5-1	TRBJ1-1	CASSLAYRGLNTEAFF	TGCGCCAGCAGCTTGGCCTACAGGGGATTGAACACTGAAGCTTTCTTT
-	-	TRBV7-2	TRBJ2-3	CASSLAQGRDTQYF	TGTGCCAGCAGCTTAGCGCAGGGACGTGATACGCAGTATTTT
-	medium-sized	TRBV9	TRBJ2-5	CASSLRMDSDDDQYF	TGTGCCAGCAGCCTACGGATGGACAGCGACGATGACCAGTACTTC
TRBD1	few	TRBV5-1	TRBJ1-6	CASSPRDSSYNSPLNF	TGCGCCAGCAGCCCGAGGGACAGCTCCTATAATTCACCCCTCAACTTT
TRBD1	many	TRBV20-1	TRBJ2-7	CSASGQGVFGVYEQYF	TGCAGTGCTAGTGGGCAGGGGGTTTTCGGTGTGTACGAGCAGTACTTC